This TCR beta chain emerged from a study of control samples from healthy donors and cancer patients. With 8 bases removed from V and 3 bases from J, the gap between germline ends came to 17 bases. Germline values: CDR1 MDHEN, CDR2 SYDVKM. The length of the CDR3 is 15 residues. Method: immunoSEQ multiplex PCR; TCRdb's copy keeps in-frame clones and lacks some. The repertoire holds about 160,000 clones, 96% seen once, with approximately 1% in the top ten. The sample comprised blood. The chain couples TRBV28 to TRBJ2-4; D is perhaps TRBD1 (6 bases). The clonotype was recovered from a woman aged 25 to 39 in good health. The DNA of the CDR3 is TGTGCCAGCTACTCCAGGGGCTTGGGCAAAAACATTCAGTACTTC. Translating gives CASYSRGLGKNIQYF. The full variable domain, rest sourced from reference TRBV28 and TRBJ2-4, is DVKVTQSSRYLVKRTGEKVFLECVQDMDHENMFWYRQDPGLGLRLIYFSYDVKMKEKGDIPEGYSVSREKKERFSLILESASTNQTSMYLCASYSRGLGKNIQYFGAGTRLSVL.